This T cell receptor beta chain comes out of a study of T cell repertoires in cytomegalovirus infection (dated 2019 in TCRdb). About the investigation overall: Recently identified HLA-C-restricted CMV epitopes, whose presentation resists viral immunomodulation, were targeted by peptide stimulations together with well-studied HLA-B-restricted epitopes. The HLA type of each donor mattered for the analysis, because public TCR beta signatures pointed to carriage of CMV infection along with the matching HLA type. What the authors observed across the whole study: In the ex vivo response, HLA-C-restricted CMV-specific TCR beta clonotypes were dominant, and in two of eight donors the single most frequent clonotype came from this HLA-C-restricted group. Cumulative frequency of public TCR beta family members discriminated carriers of CMV infection plus the relevant HLA type in this cohort and an independent approximately 370-donor cohort.

The table lists this clonotype with a count of one. The clone's antigen remains unknown. Per-base qualities were not stored, and no clone one base away is much larger. Single-read evidence is weak. V is clipped by 1 base and J by 3 bases, and the sequence between their germline boundaries is 16 bases long. From the germline V gene (reference sequence), CDR1 is DFQATT and CDR2 is SNEGSKA. The CDR3 runs 16 residues from the cysteine to the phenylalanine. Left in the record is the CDR3 DNA by itself, 48 bases read in frame from the first base. The treatment or condition label, as the study defines it: in vitro stimulation with specific CMV peptide epitopes to enrich CMV-specific T cells. These reads were obtained on an Illumina HiSeq 1500. The raw public data were reprocessed by TCRdb itself: fastp quality trimming at Q25, MiXCR clonotype calling, in-frame beta chains only. Entries are consolidated by CDR3 protein sequence, retaining the most common genes and DNA. The sample table lists more than 300,000 distinct CDR3 sequences, about 35% of them with a count of one. Roughly 14% of the sample belongs to the ten largest clones.

Recombination linked TRBV20-1 to TRBJ2-1, with the D gene not clear enough to name. The source of this sequence is a human donor in good health (CMV status not recorded). Some clones in this sample may be carry-over from other donors' samples. Material: cultured PBMCs, obtained from culture after CMV antigen stimulation. The CDR3 corresponds to CSARAIGMGLYNEQFF. The nucleotides are TGCAGTGCTAGAGCTATAGGGATGGGCCTCTACAATGAGCAGTTCTTC.